Below, 27 T cell receptor beta chains from the same sample are listed, as sequenced in a study of tissue T cells after allogeneic stem cell transplantation. The repertoire was sequenced with immunoSEQ multiplex PCR; TCRdb's copy has only in-frame clones and lacks some. The profile shows about 1,800 clones, roughly half of them singletons. Indicated time point: mouse harvest day 14 after allogeneic transplant. Mouse grafts combined 10^7 T-cell-depleted bone marrow cells with 10^6 splenic CD5+ T cells. Sequencing was performed on blood. The receptors derive from a female BALB/c mouse given C57BL/6 T cells with graft-versus-host disease after an allogeneic hematopoietic cell transplant.

A word on this clone: The gene names given are mouse names. CDR3: CASRKGQNTEVFF. The sequenced part of the CDR3 DNA is TGTGCCAGCAGGAAGGGACAAAACACAGAAGTCTTC. The chain uses TRBV3 and TRBJ1-1, with D possibly TRBD1 on 6 matching bases. The observed sequence ends 1 residue before the CDR3 terminus, with the missing tail filled in from the germline J gene. CDR1 is SNHLY and CDR2 is FYNGKV in the germline V gene (reference sequence). The CDR3 length is 13 residues. Trimming took off 6 bases at V and 1 base at J, with 9 bases between the two ends.

Regarding this clone: Gene names refer to mouse genes. The CDR3 end falls 1 residue outside the read, so it is completed with the germline J gene. The chain has TRBV26 and TRBJ1-4; D is unresolved. The CDR3 has 12 residues. The V gene lost 1 base and the J gene lost 6 bases, with 3 bases spanning the gap. Germline-derived CDR1 and CDR2 are KGHPV and FQNQEV (reference sequence). CDR3 DNA, as far as it was read: TGTGCCAGCAGTCTGTACGACGAAAGATTATTT. Protein product: CASSLYDERLF. The entire CDR3 is CASSLYDERLFF. The whole variable domain, filled in from reference TRBV26 and TRBJ1-4, reads NSKVIQTPRYLVKGQGQKAKMRCIPEKGHPVVFWYQQNKNNEFKFLINFQNQEVLQQIDMTEKRFSAECPSNSPCSLEIQSSEAGDSALYLCASSLYDERLFFGHGTKLSVL.

On this clone itself: Gene names denote mouse genes. From the germline J gene comes the end of the CDR3, since the read stops 1 residue before it. The V and J genes are TRBV26 and TRBJ2-4; D is unclear. The CDR3 consists of 12 residues. Trimming stripped 2 bases from V and 5 bases from J, with 5 bases between. Per germline, CDR1 KGHPV and CDR2 FQNQEV (reference sequence). CDR3 DNA, as far as it was read: TGTGCCAGCAGTCTGAACAGAAACACCTTGTAC. Residues: CASSLNRNTLY. The full CDR3 protein is CASSLNRNTLYF.

Turning to this clone: The genes are named according to mouse. The read finishes 1 residue shy of the CDR3 end, and the germline J gene is used to complete it. This sequence joins TRBV12-2 and TRBJ2-4; no clear D. The germline V gene has CDR1 SGHLS and CDR2 HYDKME. The CDR3 spans 14 residues. Trimming pared 0 bases from V and 4 bases from J, leaving 10 bases between. The CDR3 bases that were read are TGTGCCAGCTCTCTCGTCGCTACAAAAAACACCTTGTAC. Translated: CASSLVATKNTLY. The whole CDR3 protein is CASSLVATKNTLYF.

Concerning this clone itself: Mouse germline and gene names are used. The read comes to an end 1 residue before the CDR3 does, leaving the germline J gene to fill in the end. The chain is built from TRBV3 and TRBJ1-1; D may be TRBD1 (5 bases). Per the germline V gene, CDR1 is SNHLY and CDR2 is FYNGKV (reference sequence). This CDR3 contains 14 residues. Trimming took off 1 base at V and 0 bases at J, with 6 bases between the two ends. The CDR3 reads CASSLGTTNTEVFF. CDR3 DNA (partial): TGTGCCAGCAGCTTAGGGACAACAAACACAGAAGTCTTC. The full variable domain, rest sourced from reference TRBV3 and TRBJ1-1, is GPKVLQIPSHQIIDMGQMVTLNCDPVSNHLYFYWYKQILGQQMEFLVNFYNGKVMEKSKLFKDQFSVERPDGSYFTLKIQPTALEDSAVYFCASSLGTTNTEVFFGKGTRLTVV.

A note on this clone: The gene symbols are mouse symbols. The read stops 1 residue short of the end of the CDR3; the missing end is completed from the germline J gene. This rearrangement joins TRBV3 to TRBJ2-4, with D perhaps matching TRBD2 (6 bases). The CDR3 covers 14 residues. The germline V gene has CDR1 SNHLY and CDR2 FYNGKV (reference sequence). V dropped 4 bases and J dropped 0 bases, with 8 bases sitting between them. The sequenced part of the CDR3 DNA is TGTGCCAGCAGCTCCTGGGGTAGTCAAAACACCTTGTAC. Translating it yields CASSSWGSQNTLY. The whole CDR3 region reads CASSSWGSQNTLYF. Looking up the rest from reference TRBV3 and TRBJ2-4 gives the full variable domain: GPKVLQIPSHQIIDMGQMVTLNCDPVSNHLYFYWYKQILGQQMEFLVNFYNGKVMEKSKLFKDQFSVERPDGSYFTLKIQPTALEDSAVYFCASSSWGSQNTLYFGAGTRLSVL.

This clone was counted a few times. Germline and genes: mouse. The read ends 1 residue shy of where the CDR3 ends; the end is completed using the germline J gene. This rearrangement joins TRBV26 to TRBJ1-3, with a possible D match to TRBD1 (6 bases). The CDR3 is 14 amino acids. CDR1 KGHPV and CDR2 FQNQEV come from the germline V gene (reference sequence). V was pared by 3 bases and J by 2 bases, with 8 bases between. The sequenced part of the CDR3 DNA is TGTGCCAGCAGTCTTCCAGGGGCTGGAAATACGCTCTAT. Translation gives CASSLPGAGNTLY. The full CDR3 protein reads CASSLPGAGNTLYF. Variable domain in full (rest from reference TRBV26 and TRBJ1-3): NSKVIQTPRYLVKGQGQKAKMRCIPEKGHPVVFWYQQNKNNEFKFLINFQNQEVLQQIDMTEKRFSAECPSNSPCSLEIQSSEAGDSALYLCASSLPGAGNTLYFGEGSRLIVV.

As to this clone: Gene names denote mouse genes. The read comes to an end 1 residue before the CDR3 does, leaving the germline J gene to fill in the end. The rearrangement joins TRBV26 to TRBJ1-6; 8 bases agree with TRBD1. TRBJ1-6 is reported as an ORF; its role is uncertain. From germline, CDR1 is KGHPV and CDR2 FQNQEV (reference sequence). Unmatched junction bases numbered 0, after V lost 4 bases and J lost 4 bases. The CDR3 is 14 residues long. The DNA read from the CDR3 is TGTGCCAGCAGTCGACAGGGGTATAATTCGCCCCTCTAC. Amino acid sequence: CASSRQGYNSPLY. The entire CDR3 protein is CASSRQGYNSPLYF.

This clone was recorded a few times. All gene names here are mouse names. From the germline J gene comes the end of the CDR3, since the read stops 1 residue before it. Other DNA sequences within the sample encode an identical CDR3. The chain links TRBV31 to TRBJ2-7; 8 bases fit TRBD2. CDR1 and CDR2 from the germline V gene are GKSSPN and SITVG. V trimming: 0 bases; J trimming: 6 bases; junction bases outside the gene matches: 4. This CDR3 spans 13 amino acids. The part of the CDR3 DNA that was read is TGTGCCTGGAGTCTGGGGGGGGCGGGTGAACAGTAC. It codes for CAWSLGGAGEQY. The complete CDR3 protein is CAWSLGGAGEQYF.

To note about this clone: Gene names refer to mouse genes. The read is 1 residue too short to cover the CDR3 end, so that end is filled in from the germline J gene. This chain connects TRBV3 to TRBJ1-1, with 7 bases identical to TRBD1. The CDR3 contains 14 residues. V gave up 2 bases and J gave up 1 base; unmatched junction bases: 1. From germline, CDR1 is SNHLY and CDR2 FYNGKV (reference sequence). The covered CDR3 bases are TGTGCCAGCAGCTTACAGGGGGGAAACACAGAAGTCTTC. It translates to CASSLQGGNTEVF. The full CDR3 sequence reads CASSLQGGNTEVFF.

By share, this clone counts as medium-sized. Mouse names are used for the genes. The CDR3 end lies 1 residue beyond the end of the read and is filled in from the germline J gene. The rearrangement joins TRBV13-1 to TRBJ2-7; TRBD2 matches 8 bases. Germline loops: CDR1 NSHNY, CDR2 SYGAGN. The CDR3 runs 14 residues. Trimming removed 0 bases from V and 4 bases from J; junction bases left unmatched: 3. CDR3 amino acids: CASSDGGGEYEQYF. The covered CDR3 bases are TGTGCCAGCAGTGATGGGGGGGGCGAGTATGAACAGTAC.

With regard to this clone: The gene symbols are mouse symbols. The CDR3 end falls 1 residue outside the read, so it is completed with the germline J gene. V usage is TRBV26 and J usage is TRBJ2-4, with a possible D match to TRBD1 (5 bases). CDR3 length: 14 amino acids. The V end was cut by 6 bases, the J end by 0 bases, with 10 bases between. Germline CDR1 and CDR2: KGHPV and FQNQEV (reference sequence). The CDR3 loop reads CASSPDISQNTLYF. CDR3 bases read: TGTGCCAGCAGCCCGGACATCAGTCAAAACACCTTGTAC. The full variable domain, in which reference TRBV26 and TRBJ2-4 provide the parts outside the CDR3, is NSKVIQTPRYLVKGQGQKAKMRCIPEKGHPVVFWYQQNKNNEFKFLINFQNQEVLQQIDMTEKRFSAECPSNSPCSLEIQSSEAGDSALYLCASSPDISQNTLYFGAGTRLSVL.

As for this clone: Mouse gene names apply. Read coverage stops 1 residue before the CDR3 terminus; the germline J gene supplies the remainder. The same CDR3 is also encoded by other DNA sequences in this sample. The chain uses TRBV13-1 and TRBJ2-3; a possible D gene is TRBD2 (5 bases). Germline CDR1 reads NSHNY; CDR2 reads SYGAGN. Trimming pared 2 bases from V and 0 bases from J, leaving 7 bases between. This CDR3 contains 14 residues. CDR3 in amino acids: CASSDAGSAETLYF. The covered CDR3 bases are TGTGCCAGCAGTGACGCTGGGAGTGCAGAAACGCTGTAT.

Regarding this clone: The gene names here belong to mouse. The CDR3 goes on 1 residue after the read ends, and that part is filled in from the germline J gene. The chain joins TRBV26 to TRBJ1-6, with D unclear. TRBJ1-6 is filed as an ORF, its function uncertain. With 2 bases removed from V and 5 bases from J, the gap between germline ends came to 4 bases. The CDR3 consists of 13 residues. Germline V gene data show CDR1 as KGHPV and CDR2 as FQNQEV (reference sequence). The sequenced part of the CDR3 DNA is TGTGCCAGCAGTCTGGCCAATAATTCGCCCCTCTAC. This codes for CASSLANNSPLY. The full CDR3 sequence reads CASSLANNSPLYF.

Note on this clone: Gene names and germline match the mouse. The read ends 1 residue early relative to the CDR3; the germline J gene fills the gap. This chain links TRBV15 with TRBJ1-1; 10 nucleotides match TRBD1. The V segment lost 5 bases and the J segment 4 bases; nucleotides outside the gene matches: 4. Germline CDR1 and CDR2: SGHND and FRSKSL. The CDR3 runs 14 residues. Incomplete CDR3 DNA: TGTGCCAGCAGTACCGGGACAGGGGCCACAGAAGTCTTC. Its protein is CASSTGTGATEVF. The full CDR3 reads CASSTGTGATEVFF. Filled out from reference TRBV15 and TRBJ1-1, the complete variable domain reads DAGVTQTPRHEVAEKGQTIILKCEPVSGHNDLFWYRQTKIQGLELLSYFRSKSLMEDGGAFKDRFKAEMLNSSFSTLKIQPTEPKDSAVYLCASSTGTGATEVFFGKGTRLTVV.

Remarks on this clone: The gene names here belong to mouse. The read ends 1 residue before the CDR3 terminus; that terminus is restored from the germline J gene. J is TRBJ1-2 and V is TRBV16; 10 bases are shared with TRBD1. CDR3 length: 15 residues. Germline V gene data show CDR1 as SGHSA and CDR2 as FRNQAP. Trimming removed 4 bases from V and 2 bases from J; junction bases left unmatched: 4. CDR3: CASSSPGQGNSDYTF. The sequenced CDR3 bases are TGTGCAAGCAGCTCTCCGGGACAGGGGAACTCCGACTACACC.

This clone occurred a few times. Gene names follow the mouse nomenclature. The read is 1 residue too short to cover the CDR3 end, so that end is filled in from the germline J gene. This chain connects TRBV1 to TRBJ1-1, with D perhaps TRBD1 (5 bases). Trimming removed 6 bases from V and 0 bases from J, with 14 bases in between. CDR1 and CDR2 from the germline V gene are NSQYPW and LRSPGD (reference sequence). This CDR3 is built from 15 residues. The part of the CDR3 DNA that was read is TGCACCTGCAGCGTTTCCGGGACGGCAAACACAGAAGTCTTC. Translating it yields CTCSVSGTANTEVF. The entire CDR3 protein reads CTCSVSGTANTEVFF. The full variable domain, in which reference TRBV1 and TRBJ1-1 provide the parts outside the CDR3, is VTLLEQNPRWRLVPRGQAVNLRCILKNSQYPWMSWYQQDLQKQLQWLFTLRSPGDKEVKSLPGADYLATRVTDTELRLQVANMSQGRTLYCTCSVSGTANTEVFFGKGTRLTVV.

This clone was recorded once. The genes and germline here are from mouse. The read ends 1 residue shy of where the CDR3 ends; the end is completed using the germline J gene. The chain links TRBV13-2 to TRBJ2-5; D perhaps matches TRBD2 (7 bases). This CDR3 comprises 14 residues. The V gene's germline CDR1 is NNHNN and CDR2 SYGAGS (reference sequence). Trimming shortened V by 5 bases and J by 1 base, and 11 bases separated the two germline ends. The covered CDR3 bases are TGTGCCAGCGGGGGGGGCGCGGACCAAGACACCCAGTAC. Amino acid sequence: CASGGGADQDTQY. The whole CDR3 protein is CASGGGADQDTQYF.

To note about this clone: These gene names are mouse names. The read gets to within 1 residue of the CDR3 end, and the germline J gene fills in the rest. The V and J genes are TRBV26 and TRBJ2-3; TRBD1 matches 10 bases. CDR3 length equals 15 residues. Germline V gene lookup returns CDR1 KGHPV and CDR2 FQNQEV (reference sequence). The J segment lost 0 bases and the V segment lost 6 bases, leaving 3 bases of the junction unmatched. This CDR3 is CASSRQGASAETLYF. Partial CDR3 DNA: TGTGCCAGCAGCCGACAGGGGGCTAGTGCAGAAACGCTGTAT.

Regarding this clone: The gene names here belong to mouse. The DNA ends 1 residue before the CDR3 does, and the rest of the CDR3 is filled in from the germline J gene. The V and J genes are TRBV26 and TRBJ2-5; 9 bases match TRBD2. This CDR3 region has 15 residues. CDR1 KGHPV and CDR2 FQNQEV come from the germline V gene (reference sequence). With V trimmed by 3 bases and J by 1 base, 2 bases remained unmatched. CDR3: CASSLRLGDQDTQYF. The sequenced part of the CDR3 DNA is TGTGCCAGCAGTCTCCGACTGGGGGACCAAGACACCCAGTAC. Full variable domain (rest looked up from reference TRBV26 and TRBJ2-5): NSKVIQTPRYLVKGQGQKAKMRCIPEKGHPVVFWYQQNKNNEFKFLINFQNQEVLQQIDMTEKRFSAECPSNSPCSLEIQSSEAGDSALYLCASSLRLGDQDTQYFGPGTRLLVL.

To note about this clone: The germline and genes are mouse ones. The CDR3 end is not reached by the read, which stops 1 residue before it; the germline J gene fills it in. This chain connects TRBV29 to TRBJ1-1; D unclear. Germline V gene lookup returns CDR1 MSHET and CDR2 SYDVDS. The CDR3 extends over 13 amino acids. V was shortened by 3 bases and J by 4 bases, with 9 bases between the two germline ends. This CDR3 reads CASSFGEGTEVFF. Partial CDR3 DNA: TGTGCTAGCAGTTTCGGGGAAGGCACAGAAGTCTTC.

Worth noting for this clone: The gene names given are mouse names. Read sequence stops 1 residue before the CDR3 end, and the germline J gene provides the missing end. The V call is TRBV23, the J call TRBJ2-4; the D segment call TRBD2 is taken from the table without a DNA check. CDR3 length: 15 amino acids. Germline assignment: CDR1 KGHTA and CDR2 FQNQQP. CDR3 amino acids: CSSSRDWASQNTLYF. Incomplete CDR3 DNA: TGCTCCAGCAGTCGGGACTGGGCTAGTCAAAACACCTTGTAC.

With regard to this clone: Mouse gene names apply. The read ends 1 residue early relative to the CDR3; the germline J gene fills the gap. V gene TRBV3 combines with J gene TRBJ2-2, with D possibly matching TRBD1 (6 bases). Germline CDR1 is SNHLY and CDR2 is FYNGKV (reference sequence). With 2 bases removed from V and 0 bases from J, the gap between germline ends came to 7 bases. The CDR3 loop spans 15 amino acids. The sequenced part of the CDR3 DNA is TGTGCCAGCAGCTTACAGGGGACAAACACCGGGCAGCTCTAC. It encodes CASSLQGTNTGQLY. In full, the CDR3 is CASSLQGTNTGQLYF.

This clone appeared a few times. The gene names given are mouse names. The read finishes 1 residue shy of the CDR3 end, and the germline J gene is used to complete it. The genes are TRBV23 and TRBJ2-7; no DNA check was done on the table's D call, TRBD2. The CDR3 has 15 residues. Germline loops: CDR1 KGHTA, CDR2 FQNQQP. The DNA read from the CDR3 is TGCTCCAGCAGTCAATTGGTGGGGGTCTCCTATGAACAGTAC. It encodes CSSSQLVGVSYEQY. The entire CDR3 protein is CSSSQLVGVSYEQYF.

This clone has only a few counts. Gene names are the mouse ones. The read gets to within 1 residue of the CDR3 end, and the germline J gene fills in the rest. The V and J genes are TRBV31 and TRBJ2-5; TRBD2 agrees at 10 bases. The CDR3 has 14 residues. Unmatched junction bases numbered 2, after V lost 3 bases and J lost 2 bases. Germline CDR1 and CDR2: GKSSPN and SITVG. The DNA read from the CDR3 is TGTGCCTGGAGGACTGGGGGGTCCCAAGACACCCAGTAC. Amino acid sequence: CAWRTGGSQDTQY. The CDR3 as a whole reads CAWRTGGSQDTQYF.

As to this clone: Gene names and germline refer to mouse. The read ends 1 residue early relative to the CDR3; the germline J gene fills the gap. The V gene is TRBV24, the J gene TRBJ2-5, with 9 bases lining up with TRBD1. The trim removed 3 bases at V and 4 bases at J, leaving 5 bases unmatched. This CDR3 spans 15 amino acids. The germline gives CDR1 KGHTA, CDR2 FRNEEI. The CDR3: CASSLTTGGKDTQYF. The DNA read from the CDR3 is TGTGCCAGCAGTCTCACGACAGGGGGAAAAGACACCCAGTAC.

This clone came up a few times. Genes here carry mouse names. From the germline J gene comes the end of the CDR3, since the read stops 1 residue before it. The chain combines TRBV26 with TRBJ2-5; D is possibly TRBD1 (6 bases). This CDR3 comprises 12 residues. CDR1 is KGHPV, CDR2 FQNQEV, per germline (reference sequence). Trimming removed 6 bases at V and 6 bases at J, with 10 bases between. CDR3 bases read: TGTGCCAGCAGGCAGGGGTGGGACACCCAGTAC. It translates to CASRQGWDTQY. The complete CDR3 reads CASRQGWDTQYF.